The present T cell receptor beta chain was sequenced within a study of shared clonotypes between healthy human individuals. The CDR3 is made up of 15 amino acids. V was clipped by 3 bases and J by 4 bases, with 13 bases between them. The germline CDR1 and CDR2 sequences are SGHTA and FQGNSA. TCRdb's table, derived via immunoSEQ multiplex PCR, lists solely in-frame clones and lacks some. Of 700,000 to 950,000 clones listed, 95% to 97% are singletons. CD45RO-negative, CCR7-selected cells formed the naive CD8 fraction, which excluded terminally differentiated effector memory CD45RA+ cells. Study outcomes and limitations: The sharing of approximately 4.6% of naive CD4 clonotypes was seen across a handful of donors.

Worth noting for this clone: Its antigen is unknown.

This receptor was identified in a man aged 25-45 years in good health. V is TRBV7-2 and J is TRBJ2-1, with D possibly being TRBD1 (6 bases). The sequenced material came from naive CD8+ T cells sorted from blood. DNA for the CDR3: TGTGCCAGCAGCTTCCCTGAAACAGGGTACAATGAGCAGTTCTTC. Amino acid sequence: CASSFPETGYNEQFF. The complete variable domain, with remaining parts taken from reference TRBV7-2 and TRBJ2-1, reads GAGVSQSPSNKVTEKGKDVELRCDPISGHTALYWYRQSLGQGLEFLIYFQGNSAPDKSGLPSDRFSAERTGGSVSTLTIQRTQQEDSAVYLCASSFPETGYNEQFFGPGTRLTVL.